One sample yielded the 26 T cell receptor beta chains listed below, sequenced in a study of beta chain features in type 1 diabetes (dated by TCRdb to the late 2010s). The library was made by the immunoSEQ multiplex PCR assay. All of the isolated RNA was reverse transcribed with the High Capacity cDNA Reverse Transcription Kit, so expressed TCRB transcripts were sequenced. In its TCRdb copy, this immuneACCESS table keeps in-frame sequences only and misses some clones. Where compared with another copy, unresolved V genes explain less than half of these, and the others have no known cause. The sample records tens of thousands of clones, roughly three fifths of which are singletons. The ten largest clones take up roughly 2.4% of the sample. Sequences were obtained from Tregs from blood. The label giving this sample's cell subset or site can be read as: regulatory CD4+ T cells. These receptors were taken from a woman under 30 in good health.

The rearrangement links TRBV7-9 to TRBJ2-1, with 12 bases lining up with TRBD2. After removal of 5 bases from V and 1 base from J, the junction contained 12 bases not matched to a gene. This CDR3 is 19 amino acids long. Germline loops: CDR1 SEHNR, CDR2 FQNEAQ (reference sequence). CDR3 in amino acids: CASSRSLAGGPRSYNEQFF. DNA of the CDR3: TGTGCCAGCAGCCGTTCCCTAGCGGGAGGGCCGCGATCCTACAATGAGCAGTTCTTC.

The CDR3 region is CASTREADTQYF. Written as DNA, the CDR3 is TGTGCCAGCACCAGGGAGGCAGATACGCAGTATTTT. The J gene is TRBJ2-3, the V gene TRBV6-1, with D maybe TRBD2 (6 bases). Germline CDR1 and CDR2: MNHNS and SASEGT. Trimming removed 7 bases at V and 4 bases at J, with 9 bases between. This CDR3 is 12 amino acids long.

This clone has only a few counts. The CDR3 here is CASSLQEGGYTF. The CDR3 nucleotides are TGCGCCAGCAGCCTCCAGGAGGGTGGCTACACCTTC. V usage is TRBV5-1 and J usage is TRBJ1-2, with D unresolved. This CDR3 has 12 amino acids. Germline V CDR1 and CDR2: SGHRS, YFSETQ. The V gene lost 4 bases and the J gene lost 7 bases, with 11 bases spanning the gap.

The chain couples TRBV7-9 to TRBJ2-2; the match to TRBD1 covers 8 bases. CDR1 SEHNR and CDR2 FQNEAQ come from the germline V gene (reference sequence). The CDR3 runs to 15 residues. Trimming took 4 bases from V and 1 from J; bases not matched to a gene: 2. CDR3 DNA: TGTGCCAGCAGCTCCGGGACAGGGAACACCGGGGAGCTGTTTTTT. Its protein product is CASSSGTGNTGELFF.

The rearrangement uses TRBV5-1 and TRBJ2-7; the D is unclear. Germline V gene lookup returns CDR1 SGHRS and CDR2 YFSETQ. V was shortened by 4 bases and J by 4 bases, with 15 bases between the two germline ends. CDR3 length: 14 amino acids. CDR3 sequence (DNA): TGCGCCAGCAGCCTGGGTTCTACTGAGTACGAGCAGTACTTC. This translates into CASSLGSTEYEQYF.

CDR3 sequence reads: CAWSRDRVAFF. DNA for the CDR3: TGTGCCTGGAGTAGGGACAGGGTGGCTTTCTTT. The chain recombines TRBV30 with TRBJ1-1, with 9 bases fitting TRBD1. Trimming took 2 bases from V and 11 from J; bases not matched to a gene: 3. CDR1 and CDR2 (germline): GTSNPN, SVGIG (reference sequence). The CDR3 runs to 11 residues.

The gene calls are TRBV5-4 and TRBJ2-5; 8 bases map to TRBD2. Germline CDR1 SGHNT, CDR2 YYREEE (reference sequence). Trimming took 4 bases from V and 5 from J; bases not matched to a gene: 16. This CDR3 has 17 residues. This CDR3 reads CASSGSSGGGRGETQYF. The CDR3 DNA follows: TGTGCCAGCAGCGGTAGCTCCGGGGGGGGCCGAGGGGAGACCCAGTACTTC.

This sequence joins TRBV6-1 and TRBJ2-5; D unresolved. The V end lost 6 bases, the J end lost 0 bases, and 11 bases lay between the germline ends. The length of the CDR3 is 14 residues. Germline V lookup: CDR1 MNHNS, CDR2 SASEGT. The CDR3: CASRIGPYQETQYF. CDR3 DNA sequence: TGTGCCAGCAGAATCGGTCCGTACCAAGAGACCCAGTACTTC.

The chain links TRBV6-1 to TRBJ2-7, with TRBD2 matching 10 bases. Germline CDR1 is MNHNS and CDR2 is SASEGT. The CDR3 runs to 14 residues. The ends lost 6 bases at V and 2 bases at J; junction bases unmatched: 4. The CDR3, as DNA: TGTGCCAGCAGAACCGGGACTAGCGCCTACGAGCAGTACTTC. Amino acids: CASRTGTSAYEQYF.

There are a few counts of this clone. The genes are TRBV30 and TRBJ2-7, with 7 positions matching TRBD2. The CDR3 sequence is 13 residues long. Trimming cost V 0 bases and J 7 bases; bases outside gene matches: 6. The germline gives CDR1 GTSNPN, CDR2 SVGIG (reference sequence). CDR3 coding DNA: TGTGCCTGGAGTGTACGGGGGGTTGGAGAGCAGTACTTC. It translates to CAWSVRGVGEQYF.

This clone was seen once. The chain combines TRBV7-2 with TRBJ2-3; 9 nucleotides line up with TRBD2. Losses at the gene ends were 5 bases for V and 5 bases for J; bases not matched to a gene: 14. The V gene's germline CDR1 is SGHTA and CDR2 FQGNSA. The CDR3 is 17 amino acids. CDR3 in DNA: TGTGCCAGCAGCCAAGTGGGCGGGGGGGCTGGTCGAGATACGCAGTATTTT. Translated, it gives CASSQVGGGAGRDTQYF.

This clone was seen only once. The chain joins TRBV2 to TRBJ2-4; TRBD1 matches 9 bases. V lost 6 bases and J lost 7; bases outside the gene matches: 7. The CDR3 spans 14 residues. Germline V gene lookup returns CDR1 SNHLY and CDR2 FYNNEI. The CDR3 loop is CASRSGTGMNIQYF. Here the CDR3 DNA reads TGTGCCAGCAGATCCGGGACAGGGATGAACATTCAGTACTTC. The full variable domain, its missing parts supplied by reference TRBV2 and TRBJ2-4, is EPEVTQTPSHQVTQMGQEVILRCVPISNHLYFYWYRQILGQKVEFLVSFYNNEISEKSEIFDDQFSVERPDGSNFTLKIRSTKLEDSAMYFCASRSGTGMNIQYFGAGTRLSVL.

The chain couples TRBV29-1 to TRBJ2-1; 7 nucleotides agree with TRBD2. The germline gives CDR1 SQVTM, CDR2 ANQGSEA. The V and J ends lost 0 bases and 5 bases, in that order; junction bases with no gene match: 4. The CDR3 consists of 14 residues. The CDR3 protein is CSVEDTGTNNEQFF. CDR3 bases: TGCAGCGTTGAAGATACCGGGACTAACAATGAGCAGTTCTTC.

The V gene is TRBV5-1, the J gene TRBJ2-3, with TRBD1 matching 8 bases. Germline V lookup: CDR1 SGHRS, CDR2 YFSETQ. J was trimmed by 5 bases and V by 0 bases; bases with no gene match: 5. This CDR3 comprises 15 residues. The CDR3 region has the DNA TGCGCCAGCAGCTTGGCGGACAGGGAAATAGATACGCAGTATTTT. Its translation is CASSLADREIDTQYF.

The genes are TRBV6-6 and TRBJ1-2; D perhaps matches TRBD1 (6 bases). Deletions cut 2 bases from V and 4 bases from J, with 14 bases between. There are 15 residues in the CDR3. The V gene's germline CDR1 is MNHNY and CDR2 SVGAGI (reference sequence). CDR3 nucleotides: TGTGCCAGCAGTTACGTGTCTGGGGGCGGCTATGGCTACACCTTC. This gives the protein CASSYVSGGGYGYTF.

V is TRBV7-9 and J is TRBJ2-1; TRBD1 is a possible D gene (5 bases). Germline CDR1 and CDR2: SEHNR and FQNEAQ (reference sequence). The V gene lost 2 bases and the J gene lost 0 bases, with 14 bases spanning the gap. CDR3 length: 17 amino acids. Written as DNA, the CDR3 is TGTGCCAGCAGCTTAAGGGGAAGACCGAGCTCCTACAATGAGCAGTTCTTC. Translating it yields CASSLRGRPSSYNEQFF.

The chain recombines TRBV5-1 with TRBJ2-3; 11 nucleotides line up with TRBD1. The CDR3 totals 15 residues. Trimming cost V 2 bases and J 7 bases; bases outside gene matches: 6. Germline V CDR1 and CDR2: SGHRS, YFSETQ. In nucleotides, the CDR3 is TGCGCCAGCAGCTTACCGGGACAGGGGGGAAATACGCAGTATTTT. Its translation is CASSLPGQGGNTQYF.

This clone was seen a handful of times. The genes are TRBV19 and TRBJ2-1; 7 bases are shared with TRBD2. The V and J ends lost 5 bases and 6 bases, in that order; junction bases with no gene match: 10. This CDR3 has 15 residues. The V gene's germline CDR1 is LNHDA and CDR2 SQIVND (reference sequence). For the CDR3, the DNA is TGTGCCAGTAGTCCGGGACTATCCATAAGCAATGAGCAGTTCTTC. This gives the protein CASSPGLSISNEQFF. Looking up the rest from reference TRBV19 and TRBJ2-1 gives the full variable domain: DGGITQSPKYLFRKEGQNVTLSCEQNLNHDAMYWYRQDPGQGLRLIYYSQIVNDFQKGDIAEGYSVSREKKESFPLTVTSAQKNPTAFYLCASSPGLSISNEQFFGPGTRLTVL.

Here the CDR3 reads CASSRDRGSEQYF. The CDR3 DNA reads as TGTGCCAGCAGCAGGGACAGGGGATCCGAGCAGTACTTC. The chain has TRBV11-2 and TRBJ2-7; 10 positions match TRBD1. The CDR3 is 13 residues long. CDR1 and CDR2 (germline): SGHAT, FQNNGV. Losses at the gene ends were 5 bases for V and 6 bases for J; bases not matched to a gene: 4. Full variable domain (missing parts from reference TRBV11-2 and TRBJ2-7): EAGVAQSPRYKIIEKRQSVAFWCNPISGHATLYWYQQILGQGPKLLIQFQNNGVVDDSQLPKDRFSAERLKGVDSTLKIQPAKLEDSAVYLCASSRDRGSEQYFGPGTRLTVT.

The V gene is TRBV30, the J gene TRBJ2-3; D ambiguous. The V end lost 0 bases, the J end lost 7 bases, and 5 bases lay between the germline ends. Germline V gene lookup returns CDR1 GTSNPN and CDR2 SVGIG (reference sequence). This CDR3 has 11 amino acids. In nucleotides, the CDR3 is TGTGCCTGGAGTGTGCGTTATACGCAGTATTTT. Amino acid sequence: CAWSVRYTQYF.

This clone appeared a few times. The chain carries TRBV7-2 and TRBJ2-6; D is undetermined. V was clipped by 4 bases and J by 2 bases, with 12 bases between them. This CDR3 is built from 16 residues. The V gene's germline CDR1 is SGHTA and CDR2 FQGNSA. CDR3 in amino acids: CASSSPVLAGANVLTF. For the CDR3, the DNA is TGTGCCAGCAGCTCTCCGGTCCTCGCTGGGGCCAACGTCCTGACTTTC.

This clone was recorded a few times. V is TRBV10-3 and J is TRBJ2-3; tentative D call: TRBD2 (6 bases). CDR1 and CDR2 (germline): ENHRY, SYGVKD. V lost 4 bases and J 5 bases, leaving 16 bases between the germline ends. CDR3 size: 15 residues. The CDR3 loop reads CAISGGGDQLDTQYF. The CDR3 region has the DNA TGTGCCATCAGTGGAGGAGGGGATCAATTAGATACGCAGTATTTT.

The table lists this clone with a count of one. The gene calls are TRBV7-6 and TRBJ2-1, with 8 bases aligning to TRBD1. V dropped 6 bases and J dropped 2; count of bases not matched to a gene: 9. The CDR3 is 16 residues long. CDR1 and CDR2 from the germline V gene are SGHVS and FNYEAQ. For the CDR3, the DNA is TGTGCCAGCAGTCCGTTTGACAGGGGCACCTACAATGAGCAGTTCTTC. Translated: CASSPFDRGTYNEQFF. Full variable domain (remainder filled in from reference TRBV7-6 and TRBJ2-1): GAGVSQSPRYKVTKRGQDVALRCDPISGHVSLYWYRQALGQGPEFLTYFNYEAQQDKSGLPNDRFSAERPEGSISTLTIQRTEQRDSAMYRCASSPFDRGTYNEQFFGPGTRLTVL.

The chain employs TRBV6-5 and TRBJ1-2; no reliable D call. This CDR3 region has 14 residues. The germline V gene has CDR1 MNHEY and CDR2 SVGAGI. Trimming left V 4 bases short and J 2 bases short, with 11 bases between. CDR3 region: CASSFGGGNYGYTF. For the CDR3, the DNA is TGTGCCAGCAGTTTTGGCGGTGGAAACTATGGCTACACCTTC.

This chain links TRBV5-1 with TRBJ1-1; tentatively, D is TRBD1 (6 bases). The V gene's germline CDR1 is SGHRS and CDR2 YFSETQ. This CDR3 is 15 amino acids long. V dropped 4 bases and J dropped 0 bases, with 13 bases sitting between them. The CDR3 reads CASSLGGRMNTEAFF. The CDR3 DNA follows: TGCGCCAGCAGCCTGGGGGGCAGGATGAACACTGAAGCTTTCTTT.

The chain joins TRBV30 to TRBJ2-5; perhaps TRBD1 as D (6 bases). This CDR3 is built from 15 residues. V was shortened by 4 bases and J by 5 bases, with 20 bases between the two germline ends. Germline assignment: CDR1 GTSNPN and CDR2 SVGIG (reference sequence). CDR3 in amino acids: CAWTLSMDSLETQYF. For the CDR3, the DNA is TGTGCCTGGACCCTATCTATGGACAGTCTTGAGACCCAGTACTTC.